A selection of T cell receptor beta chains follows, all from one sample in a study of T cell changes during pregnancy in multiple sclerosis. Sequencing was performed with immunoSEQ multiplex PCR; in TCRdb, only in-frame clones are kept and a portion is missing. The repertoire holds more than 45,000 clones, with 94% as singletons. Sequenced here: CD4+ T cells from peripheral blood mononuclear cells, sampled in the second trimester of pregnancy. The origin of the receptors is a female donor with multiple sclerosis, enrolled in a pregnancy study. Each CDR3 is given with its conserved first and last residue. A D gene is named only where the DNA matches it firmly. The size of a clone is reported for some rows only, either as once, few or many, or as a class for expanded clones.

d_call j_call cdr3_length v_call clone_size cdr3_nt cdr3_aa
- TRBJ2-3 13 TRBV5-6 - TGTGCCAGCAGCTTGCCGAGCACAGATACGCAGTATTTT CASSLPSTDTQYF
- TRBJ2-3 15 TRBV10-3 - TGTGCCATCACCCCTCAAGCGGGTGTAGCGGATACGCAGTATTTT CAITPQAGVADTQYF
- TRBJ2-1 13 TRBV7-2 - TGTGCCAGCAGGAGAGGGATTAACAATGAGCAGTTCTTC CASRRGINNEQFF
TRBD1 TRBJ2-1 11 TRBV11-2 - TGTGCCAGCAACACAGGGGGCAGAGAGTTCTTC CASNTGGREFF
TRBD2 TRBJ2-7 17 TRBV9 - TGTGCCAGCAGCCCCCCTGGGGGACTAGCGCAACCCTACGAGCAGTACTTC CASSPPGGLAQPYEQYF
TRBD2 TRBJ2-7 18 TRBV7-3 - TGTGCCAGCAGCTTGGCCGGGACTAGCGGGGGGGCCTCCTACGAGCAGTACTTC CASSLAGTSGGASYEQYF
- TRBJ1-2 15 TRBV18 - TGTGCCAGCTCACCACCGGGGCGGCAACACTATGGCTACACCTTC CASSPPGRQHYGYTF
TRBD1 TRBJ1-4 14 TRBV18 - TGTGCCAGCTCACCAGCACAGGGGTTCGAAAAACTGTTTTTT CASSPAQGFEKLFF
TRBD1 TRBJ1-1 16 TRBV6-5 - TGTGCCAGCAGTTACAGGGGACAGGGACCGAACACTGAAGCTTTCTTT CASSYRGQGPNTEAFF
TRBD1 TRBJ1-3 16 TRBV7-2 - TGTGCCAGCAGCTTAAGACAGGGGCAGACTGGAAACACCATATATTTT CASSLRQGQTGNTIYF
- TRBJ2-1 11 TRBV9 - TGTGCCAGCAGCGGGGGGGATGAGCAGTTCTTC CASSGGDEQFF
- TRBJ1-2 14 TRBV6-1 - TGTGCCAGCAGTGGAAGATGGGCGACCTATGGCTACACCTTC CASSGRWATYGYTF
- TRBJ2-7 12 TRBV7-2 - TGTGCCAGCAGCCAGCTCAGGTACGAGCAGTACTTC CASSQLRYEQYF
- TRBJ1-5 15 TRBV12-5 few TGTGCTAGTGGTTGGGAGGGAGGGGTCCGCGCGCCCCAGCATTTT CASGWEGGVRAPQHF
TRBD1 TRBJ1-4 15 TRBV6-5 - TGTGCCAGCAGGCAAGACAGGGTTTCTAATGAAAAACTGTTTTTT CASRQDRVSNEKLFF
TRBD1 TRBJ1-4 14 TRBV11-2 - TGTGCCAGCAGCTCGGGACAGGTAGATGAAAAACTGTTTTTT CASSSGQVDEKLFF
TRBD1 TRBJ2-7 9 TRBV27 - TGTGCCAGGGACAGGGAGCAGTACTTC CARDREQYF
TRBD2 TRBJ2-7 14 TRBV7-2 once TGTGCCAGCAGCTTCAGGGAGGGAATCTACGAGCAGTACTTC CASSFREGIYEQYF
TRBD1 TRBJ1-2 14 TRBV6-5 once TGTGCCAGCAGTTACTCCGGACAGGATGGAGGCTACACCTTC CASSYSGQDGGYTF
TRBD1 TRBJ1-1 16 TRBV5-1 - TGCGCCAGCAGCCAGGGACAGGGGGGAGGAAACACTGAAGCTTTCTTT CASSQGQGGGNTEAFF
TRBD2 TRBJ2-3 19 TRBV29-1 - TGCAGCGTTGAGGGTCGGGGAGAGAGTAGCGGGGGGATAATAGATACGCAGTATTTT CSVEGRGESSGGIIDTQYF
TRBD1 TRBJ1-5 17 TRBV9 - TGTGCCAGCAGCGTAGGGCTCCGGGACAGGGGGAAGCAGCCCCAGCATTTT CASSVGLRDRGKQPQHF
- TRBJ1-6 13 TRBV9 - TGTGCCAGCAGCGCCTACCATGGTTCACCCCTCCACTTT CASSAYHGSPLHF
- TRBJ2-1 15 TRBV13 - TGTGCCAGCAGCTTAATGAATCGGAGGTACAATGAGCAGTTCTTC CASSLMNRRYNEQFF
TRBD1 TRBJ1-2 16 TRBV2 - TGTGCCAGCAGTGAAGCGCAGGACAGGGTTCCCGATGGCTACACCTTC CASSEAQDRVPDGYTF
TRBD2 TRBJ2-4 15 TRBV7-9 once TGTGCCAGCAGCCAGACTAGCGGGGGGAAAAACATTCAGTACTTC CASSQTSGGKNIQYF